The 25 T cell receptor beta chains below come from one sample, sequenced in a study of graft-versus-host responses after intestinal transplantation. Their antigens remain unidentified. The assay was immunoSEQ multiplex PCR, and TCRdb's table has in-frame clones only and misses some. This repertoire shows roughly 90,000 clones, about 87% found once; its top ten account for approximately 0.28%. Sequencing used unstimulated CD4+ T cells sorted from spleen or lymph node cells, obtained before transplant. These receptors originate from a human donor who was the organ donor for an intestinal transplant.

This clone has only one observation. J is TRBJ2-5 and V is TRBV2; D is uncertain. The CDR3 extends over 12 amino acids. The germline CDR1 and CDR2 sequences are SNHLY and FYNNEI. V lost 6 bases, J lost 2 bases, and 7 bases lay in between. The CDR3 DNA is TGTGCCAGCAGCGTACAGCAAGAGACCCAGTACTTC. It encodes CASSVQQETQYF.

The chain combines TRBV7-2 with TRBJ2-7, with 10 bases identical to TRBD2. J lost 4 bases, V lost 1 base, and 4 bases had no gene match. The CDR3 loop spans 15 amino acids. The germline CDR1 and CDR2 sequences are SGHTA and FQGNSA. The DNA for the CDR3 is TGTGCCAGCAGCTTAGGGGCTAGCGGGAGTTACGAGCAGTACTTC. It yields the protein CASSLGASGSYEQYF.

The chain employs TRBV28 and TRBJ2-2; D ambiguous. There are 13 residues in the CDR3. Germline loops: CDR1 MDHEN, CDR2 SYDVKM. V was trimmed by 6 bases and J by 5 bases, leaving 10 bases between them. CDR3 sequence reads: CASSDTRTGELFF. The CDR3 coding sequence is TGTGCCAGCAGCGACACAAGGACCGGGGAGCTGTTTTTT.

The V call is TRBV28, the J call TRBJ1-2; 8 bases are shared with TRBD1. The ends lost 5 bases at V and 4 bases at J; junction bases unmatched: 15. CDR1 and CDR2 (germline): MDHEN, SYDVKM. The CDR3 contains 17 residues. CDR3 region: CASSAGPLQGGVYGYTF. In DNA form, the CDR3 reads TGTGCCAGCAGTGCCGGCCCACTACAGGGGGGAGTCTATGGCTACACCTTC.

The gene calls are TRBV7-9 and TRBJ1-6; the D gene is possibly TRBD1 (5 bases). The CDR3 runs 14 residues. V dropped 2 bases and J dropped 8 bases, with 10 bases sitting between them. Germline V lookup: CDR1 SEHNR, CDR2 FQNEAQ (reference sequence). CDR3 nucleotide sequence: TGTGCCAGCAGCTTACACAGGTTGGATTCACCCCTCCACTTT. Its protein product is CASSLHRLDSPLHF.

This rearrangement joins TRBV9 to TRBJ2-7, with 7 bases matching TRBD2. J lost 2 bases, V lost 2 bases, and 4 bases had no gene match. The CDR3 has 14 amino acids. The germline V gene has CDR1 SGDLS and CDR2 YYNGEE. The CDR3 coding sequence is TGTGCCAGCAGCGTGGGCGGGAGCCCCTACGAGCAGTACTTC. It encodes CASSVGGSPYEQYF.

This chain connects TRBV2 to TRBJ2-3; D is undetermined. Germline values: CDR1 SNHLY, CDR2 FYNNEI. CDR3 length: 14 amino acids. V was shortened by 6 bases and J by 2 bases, with 12 bases between the two germline ends. CDR3 residues: CASSTEPNTDTQYF. The CDR3 nucleotides are TGTGCCAGCAGCACCGAGCCCAACACAGATACGCAGTATTTT.

V and J are TRBV2 and TRBJ2-5; 9 nucleotides line up with TRBD1. CDR3 length: 13 residues. From germline, CDR1 is SNHLY and CDR2 FYNNEI. J was trimmed by 2 bases and V by 7 bases; bases with no gene match: 2. DNA for the CDR3: TGTGCCAGCAACAGGGGGCGGCAAGAGACCCAGTACTTC. Its protein is CASNRGRQETQYF.

The V gene is TRBV7-3, the J gene TRBJ2-2; D unclear. This CDR3 has 14 residues. V lost 2 bases and J 6 bases, leaving 10 bases between the germline ends. Germline V lookup: CDR1 SGHTA, CDR2 FQGTGA. CDR3 nucleotides: TGTGCCAGCAGCTTAGCGGTGGCGTCCGGGGAGCTGTTTTTT. Its translation: CASSLAVASGELFF. Full variable domain (rest looked up from reference TRBV7-3 and TRBJ2-2): GAGVSQTPSNKVTEKGKYVELRCDPISGHTALYWYRQSLGQGPEFLIYFQGTGAADDSGLPNDRFFAVRPEGSVSTLKIQRTERGDSAVYLCASSLAVASGELFFGEGSRLTVL.

The chain is built from TRBV25-1 and TRBJ1-2, with TRBD1 matching 9 bases. Germline values: CDR1 MGHDK, CDR2 SYGVNS. The CDR3 extends over 16 amino acids. With 3 bases clipped from V and 2 bases from J, the junction kept 7 bases outside the gene matches. The CDR3 DNA reads TGTGCCAGCAGTGACAGCTGGGACAGGGCCAACTATGGCTACACCTTC. Residues: CASSDSWDRANYGYTF.

CDR3: CASSLWGRGPQPQHF. Here the CDR3 DNA reads TGTGCCAGCAGCTTGTGGGGGAGGGGCCCTCAGCCCCAGCATTTT. The chain combines TRBV5-5 with TRBJ1-5; D might be TRBD1 (5 bases). Germline loops: CDR1 SGHKS, CDR2 YYEKEE (reference sequence). The V end was cut by 1 base, the J end by 6 bases, with 14 bases between. This CDR3 spans 15 amino acids.

This rearrangement joins TRBV7-8 to TRBJ1-3; 9 nucleotides align to TRBD1. The CDR3 runs to 14 residues. Germline-derived CDR1 and CDR2 are SGHVS and FQNEAQ. The ends lost 4 bases at V and 7 bases at J; junction bases unmatched: 5. Here the CDR3 reads CASSSGTGRNTIYF. As DNA, the CDR3 is TGTGCCAGCAGCTCCGGGACAGGGAGGAACACCATATATTTT.

The chain is built from TRBV5-1 and TRBJ2-5; D may be TRBD2 (6 bases). This CDR3 region has 15 residues. CDR1 is SGHRS and CDR2 is YFSETQ in the germline V gene. V was clipped by 1 base and J by 5 bases, with 15 bases between them. The DNA for the CDR3 is TGCGCCAGCAGCTTGAACGGGAGAACCCCGGAGACCCAGTACTTC. Translation: CASSLNGRTPETQYF.

The chain combines TRBV4-2 with TRBJ2-5; D remains unclear. Germline lookup yields CDR1 LGHNA and CDR2 YNFKEQ. The CDR3 extends over 16 amino acids. V was pared by 3 bases and J by 5 bases, with 19 bases between. The CDR3: CASSQGSPTLKETQYF. The CDR3 DNA follows: TGTGCCAGCAGCCAGGGTAGCCCAACCCTAAAGGAGACCCAGTACTTC.

This clone was detected only once. This chain joins TRBV10-1 and TRBJ2-7; 8 bases are shared with TRBD2. Trimming took 2 bases from V and 5 from J; bases not matched to a gene: 14. From germline, CDR1 is WNHNN and CDR2 SYGVQD (reference sequence). The CDR3 runs 17 residues. The CDR3 region has the DNA TGCGCCAGCAGTGAGGAAGTAAGAGCGGGGGACGAGGACGAGCAGTACTTC. It is translated as CASSEEVRAGDEDEQYF.

Comment on this clone: An end of the junction does not agree with germline; a read error may underlie this. The chain uses TRBV7-7 and TRBJ2-3; 8 bases line up with TRBD1. This CDR3 comprises 15 residues. Germline V gene sequence: CDR1 SSHAT, CDR2 FNYEAQ (reference sequence). The CDR3 here is CASSLDRASTDTQYF. The CDR3, as DNA: TGTGCTAGCAGCCTGGACAGGGCTAGCACAGATACGCAGTATTTT.

This clone was seen a few times. This sequence joins TRBV5-1 and TRBJ1-6; TRBD1 aligns across 10 bases. Trimming removed 3 bases from V and 8 bases from J; junction bases left unmatched: 5. Germline V gene lookup returns CDR1 SGHRS and CDR2 YFSETQ. This CDR3 has 15 amino acids. The CDR3 nucleotides read TGCGCCAGCAGCTGGATCGGGACAGGGGATTCACCCCTCCACTTT. Protein: CASSWIGTGDSPLHF.

This chain connects TRBV11-1 to TRBJ2-7; 7 bases map to TRBD1. Germline lookup yields CDR1 SGHAT and CDR2 FQDESV (reference sequence). The CDR3 consists of 15 residues. The V and J ends lost 4 bases and 5 bases, in that order; junction bases with no gene match: 11. The CDR3 DNA follows: TGTGCCAGCAGCTCTTACGGTAGGGGGCTCGACGAGCAGTACTTC. Amino acid sequence: CASSSYGRGLDEQYF. Together with reference TRBV11-1 and TRBJ2-7, the CDR3 gives the full variable domain: EAEVAQSPRYKITEKSQAVAFWCDPISGHATLYWYRQILGQGPELLVQFQDESVVDDSQLPKDRFSAERLKGVDSTLKIQPAELGDSAMYLCASSSYGRGLDEQYFGPGTRLTVT.

About this clone itself: At one end the junction does not follow the germline gene, possibly because of a read error. The V gene is TRBV6-5, the J gene TRBJ2-7; 11 bases align to TRBD2. Per germline, CDR1 MNHEY and CDR2 SVGAGI. The CDR3 sequence is 15 residues long. CDR3 nucleotide sequence: TGTGCCAGCAGCTACTCGGGACTAGCGGCCTACGAGCAGTACTTC. Translating gives CASSYSGLAAYEQYF.

The J gene is TRBJ2-7, the V gene TRBV15; 7 bases are shared with TRBD1. CDR3 size: 14 residues. With V trimmed by 4 bases and J by 4 bases, 7 bases remained unmatched. Germline CDR1 reads LNHNV; CDR2 reads YYDKDF (reference sequence). DNA of the CDR3: TGTGCCACCAGCACCGGACAGGCAGGATACGAGCAGTACTTC. Its protein is CATSTGQAGYEQYF.

The chain couples TRBV18 to TRBJ2-2; 10 bases fit TRBD1. The V gene's germline CDR1 is KGHSH and CDR2 LQKENI. J was trimmed by 3 bases and V by 1 base; bases with no gene match: 2. The CDR3 consists of 16 residues. The CDR3 spells CASSPQGQGYTGELFF. CDR3 nucleotide sequence: TGTGCCAGCTCACCACAGGGACAGGGGTACACCGGGGAGCTGTTTTTT.

The V and J genes are TRBV5-1 and TRBJ1-2; 7 bases align to TRBD1. CDR1 and CDR2 (germline): SGHRS, YFSETQ. The ends lost 2 bases at V and 3 bases at J; junction bases unmatched: 4. This CDR3 is built from 14 residues. CDR3 bases: TGCGCCAGCAGCTTCGGACAGGCCTACTATGGCTACACCTTC. Its protein is CASSFGQAYYGYTF.

DNA of the CDR3: TGTGCCAGCAGTGAATTCGCCGCGACAGGGGTCAATGAGCAGTTCTTC. Protein product: CASSEFAATGVNEQFF. The gene calls are TRBV25-1 and TRBJ2-1; 8 positions agree with TRBD1. The germline gives CDR1 MGHDK, CDR2 SYGVNS. The CDR3 sequence is 16 residues long. Losses at the gene ends were 1 base for V and 6 bases for J; bases not matched to a gene: 8.

The chain has TRBV5-1 and TRBJ1-2, with 8 positions matching TRBD1. This CDR3 has 15 residues. From germline, CDR1 is SGHRS and CDR2 YFSETQ. V dropped 4 bases and J dropped 0; count of bases not matched to a gene: 5. CDR3 bases: TGCGCCAGCAGCATTGGACAGGGCGCTAACTATGGCTACACCTTC. It translates to CASSIGQGANYGYTF.

This clone appeared a single time. V usage is TRBV30 and J usage is TRBJ2-3; the D is unclear. The CDR3 has 16 residues. CDR1 is GTSNPN, CDR2 SVGIG, per germline (reference sequence). Trimming took 0 bases from V and 1 from J, leaving 14 bases between them. The DNA for the CDR3 is TGTGCCTGGAGTGTACATAGGCCCCTAGGCACAGATACGCAGTATTTT. This codes for CAWSVHRPLGTDTQYF.